The 8 T cell receptor beta chains below were found in one sample sequenced in a study of blood T cell repertoires in COVID-19. Assay: immunoSEQ multiplex PCR; the TCRdb copy retains only in-frame clones and omits some. Of roughly 140,000 clones listed, 70% to 90% are singletons. Sequencing was performed on peripheral blood. The receptors derive from a woman aged 55-70 years with COVID-19, enrolled during active disease.

The V and J genes are TRBV11-3 and TRBJ2-1; TRBD1 matches at 10 bases. Germline CDR1 and CDR2: SGHNT and YENEEA. After removal of 5 bases from V and 7 bases from J, the junction contained 8 bases not matched to a gene. The CDR3 has 15 residues. The CDR3 DNA reads TGTGCCAGCAGCCCCCAAGGACAGGGGGGGAATGAGCAGTTCTTC. Translated: CASSPQGQGGNEQFF.

The rearrangement joins TRBV5-4 to TRBJ1-4; no reliable D call. V gave up 3 bases and J gave up 4 bases, with 13 bases separating them. The germline V gene encodes CDR1 SGHNT and CDR2 YYREEE (reference sequence). CDR3 size: 15 residues. CDR3 DNA: TGTGCCAGCAGCTCCGAAGCGGGGTATAATGAAAAACTGTTTTTT. As protein: CASSSEAGYNEKLFF.

This clone was recorded only once. The CDR3 sequence is CAWNRFQGLEGSYYDRQYF. The CDR3 nucleotides are TGTGCCTGGAACCGCTTCCAGGGGCTCGAGGGATCTTACTACGACAGGCAGTACTTC. The gene calls are TRBV30 and TRBJ2-7; D perhaps matches TRBD1 (6 bases). Germline loops: CDR1 GTSNPN, CDR2 SVGIG (reference sequence). This CDR3 is 19 amino acids long. V was cut by 4 bases and J by 9 bases, with 37 bases left in between.

This clone was seen only a few times. The V and J genes are TRBV19 and TRBJ1-2; possibly TRBD1 for D (5 bases). Germline lookup yields CDR1 LNHDA and CDR2 SQIVND (reference sequence). CDR3 size: 15 residues. V gave up 1 base and J gave up 6 bases, with 15 bases separating them. CDR3 bases: TGTGCCAGTAGTATAGTTCAGGCAGGGCTCGATGGCTACACCTTC. Protein: CASSIVQAGLDGYTF.

This clone occurred once. This sequence joins TRBV7-2 and TRBJ2-2; 7 bases line up with TRBD2. Germline CDR1 is SGHTA and CDR2 is FQGNSA. V shed 1 base, J shed 0 bases, and the junction held 2 bases outside the gene matches. This CDR3 spans 16 amino acids. This CDR3 reads CASSLGGGANTGELFF. CDR3 DNA: TGTGCCAGCAGCTTAGGTGGGGGGGCGAACACCGGGGAGCTGTTTTTT.

The gene calls are TRBV27 and TRBJ2-7, with 8 positions matching TRBD1. V trimming: 5 bases; J trimming: 1 base; junction bases outside the gene matches: 4. Germline V CDR1 and CDR2: MNHEY, SMNVEV (reference sequence). The CDR3 is made up of 14 amino acids. The CDR3 spells CASSQGAASYEQYF. In DNA form, the CDR3 reads TGTGCCAGCAGTCAGGGGGCGGCGTCCTACGAGCAGTACTTC.

The genes are TRBV7-9 and TRBJ2-3, with D possibly matching TRBD2 (5 bases). This CDR3 is built from 11 residues. Germline V lookup: CDR1 SEHNR, CDR2 FQNEAQ (reference sequence). Between the trimmed V and J ends, which lost 3 bases and 14 bases, there was a span of 12 bases. The CDR3 sequence is CASSFGDEGYF. The CDR3 DNA is TGTGCCAGCAGCTTCGGCGATGAGGGGTATTTT.

The chain recombines TRBV11-3 with TRBJ2-3, with TRBD1 as a possible D gene (8 bases). The CDR3 runs 17 residues. The germline CDR1 and CDR2 sequences are SGHNT and YENEEA. V lost 5 bases and J 1 base, leaving 19 bases between the germline ends. CDR3 bases: TGTGCCAGCAGCCCTCCAGCGGGACAGGAGGGCACAGATACGCAGTATTTT. It yields the protein CASSPPAGQEGTDTQYF.